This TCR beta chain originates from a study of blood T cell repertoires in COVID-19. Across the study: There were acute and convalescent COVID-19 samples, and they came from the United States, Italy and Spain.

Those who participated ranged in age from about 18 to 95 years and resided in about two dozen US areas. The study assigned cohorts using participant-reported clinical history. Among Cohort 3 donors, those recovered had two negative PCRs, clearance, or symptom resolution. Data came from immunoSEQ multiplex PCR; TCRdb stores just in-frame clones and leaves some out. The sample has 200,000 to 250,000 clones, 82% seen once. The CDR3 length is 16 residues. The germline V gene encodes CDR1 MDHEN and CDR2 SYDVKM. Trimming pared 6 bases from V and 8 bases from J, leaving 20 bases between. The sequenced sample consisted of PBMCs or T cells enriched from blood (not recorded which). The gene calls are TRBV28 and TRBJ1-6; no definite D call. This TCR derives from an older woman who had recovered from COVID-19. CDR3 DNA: TGTGCCAGCAGCCGCTCCGGACTCGGAGATGATTCACCCCTCCACTTT. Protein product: CASSRSGLGDDSPLHF. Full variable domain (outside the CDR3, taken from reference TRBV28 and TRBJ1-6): DVKVTQSSRYLVKRTGEKVFLECVQDMDHENMFWYRQDPGLGLRLIYFSYDVKMKEKGDIPEGYSVSREKKERFSLILESASTNQTSMYLCASSRSGLGDDSPLHFGNGTRLTVT.